This T cell receptor (beta chain) emerged from a study of blood T cell repertoires in COVID-19. Study-level information: There were acute and convalescent COVID-19 samples, and they came from the United States, Italy and Spain. PBMCs, B-cell-depleted T cells, or T cells provided the cDNA or gDNA that made up the material.

CDR3 length: 13 residues. V was pared by 6 bases and J by 4 bases, with 12 bases between. Germline values: CDR1 SGHVS, CDR2 FQNEAQ. In the authors' workflow: Estimation of nucleated cell counts relied on the amplification of reference gene primers. Libraries were prepared by immunoSEQ multiplex PCR; TCRdb keeps only in-frame clonotypes and omits some of them. The DNA was the basis for D and trimming; V, J and clone size are from that table. This table has roughly 220,000 clones, around nine tenths appearing once. The V gene is TRBV7-8, the J gene TRBJ1-2, with D possibly being TRBD1 (5 bases). The sequencing input was peripheral blood. The origin of this receptor is a man in his 60s with acute or convalescent COVID-19. CDR3 nucleotide sequence: TGTGCCAGCAGTCTTGACAGTCCCTATGGCTACACCTTC. Translation gives CASSLDSPYGYTF.